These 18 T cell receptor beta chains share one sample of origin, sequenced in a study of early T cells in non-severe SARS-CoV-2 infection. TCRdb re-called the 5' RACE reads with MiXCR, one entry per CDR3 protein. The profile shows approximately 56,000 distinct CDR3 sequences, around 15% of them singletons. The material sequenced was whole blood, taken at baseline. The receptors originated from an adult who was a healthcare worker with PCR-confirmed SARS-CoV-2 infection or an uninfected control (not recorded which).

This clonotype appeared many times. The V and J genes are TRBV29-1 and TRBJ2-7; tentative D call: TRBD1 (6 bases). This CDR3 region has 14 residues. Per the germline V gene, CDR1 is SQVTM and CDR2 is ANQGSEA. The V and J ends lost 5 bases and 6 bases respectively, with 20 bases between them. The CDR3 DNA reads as TGCAGCGTTTGTCCGGGACACTCGGGCGGCGAGCAGTACTTC. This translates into CSVCPGHSGGEQYF.

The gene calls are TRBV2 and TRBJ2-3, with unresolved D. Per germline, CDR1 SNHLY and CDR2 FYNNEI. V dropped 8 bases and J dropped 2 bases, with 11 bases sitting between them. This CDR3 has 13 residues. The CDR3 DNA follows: TGTGCCAGCCGGTCGGAGATCACAGATACGCAGTATTTT. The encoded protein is CASRSEITDTQYF. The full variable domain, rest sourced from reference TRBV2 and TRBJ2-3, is EPEVTQTPSHQVTQMGQEVILRCVPISNHLYFYWYRQILGQKVEFLVSFYNNEISEKSEIFDDQFSVERPDGSNFTLKIRSTKLEDSAMYFCASRSEITDTQYFGPGTRLTVL.

CDR3 sequence (DNA): TGTGCCAGCAGTCCGGGACAGGGGAATGAGCAGTTCTTC. Encoded protein: CASSPGQGNEQFF. J is TRBJ2-1 and V is TRBV6-1; 10 positions agree with TRBD1. Germline V gene data show CDR1 as MNHNS and CDR2 as SASEGT. V lost 5 bases and J lost 7; bases outside the gene matches: 2. The CDR3 contains 13 residues.

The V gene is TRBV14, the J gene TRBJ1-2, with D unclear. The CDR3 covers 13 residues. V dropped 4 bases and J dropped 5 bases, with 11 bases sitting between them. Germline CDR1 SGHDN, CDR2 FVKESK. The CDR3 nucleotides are TGTGCCAGCAGCCCGACCGGGCGGTATGGCTACACCTTC. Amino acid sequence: CASSPTGRYGYTF.

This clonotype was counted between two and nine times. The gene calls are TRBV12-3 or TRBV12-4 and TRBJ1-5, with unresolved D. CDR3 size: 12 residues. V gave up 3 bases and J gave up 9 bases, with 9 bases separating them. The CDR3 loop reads CASSFYPGPQHF. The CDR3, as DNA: TGTGCCAGCAGTTTTTATCCCGGGCCCCAGCATTTT.

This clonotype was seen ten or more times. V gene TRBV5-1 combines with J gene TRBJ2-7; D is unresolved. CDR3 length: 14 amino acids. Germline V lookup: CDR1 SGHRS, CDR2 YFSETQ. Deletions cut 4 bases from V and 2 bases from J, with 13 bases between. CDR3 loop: CASSEPRTTYEQYF. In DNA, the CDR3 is TGCGCCAGCAGCGAGCCACGAACAACCTACGAGCAGTACTTC.

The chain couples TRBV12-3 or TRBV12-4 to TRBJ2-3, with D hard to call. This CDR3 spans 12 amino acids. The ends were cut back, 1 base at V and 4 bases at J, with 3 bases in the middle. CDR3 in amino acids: CASSLGADTQYF. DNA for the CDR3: TGTGCCAGCAGTTTAGGAGCAGATACGCAGTATTTT.

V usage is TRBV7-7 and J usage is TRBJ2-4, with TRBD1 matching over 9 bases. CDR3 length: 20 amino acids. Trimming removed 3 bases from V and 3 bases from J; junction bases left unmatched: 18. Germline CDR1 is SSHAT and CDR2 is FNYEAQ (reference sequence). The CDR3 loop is CASSFHPGQGKYEGKNIQYF. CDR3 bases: TGTGCCAGCAGCTTCCACCCGGGACAGGGTAAATACGAGGGCAAAAACATTCAGTACTTC.

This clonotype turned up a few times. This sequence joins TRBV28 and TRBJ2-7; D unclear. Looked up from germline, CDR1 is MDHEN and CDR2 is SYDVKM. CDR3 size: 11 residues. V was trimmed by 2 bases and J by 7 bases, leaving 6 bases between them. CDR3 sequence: CASSLNREQYF. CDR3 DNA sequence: TGTGCCAGCAGTTTAAACCGGGAGCAGTACTTC.

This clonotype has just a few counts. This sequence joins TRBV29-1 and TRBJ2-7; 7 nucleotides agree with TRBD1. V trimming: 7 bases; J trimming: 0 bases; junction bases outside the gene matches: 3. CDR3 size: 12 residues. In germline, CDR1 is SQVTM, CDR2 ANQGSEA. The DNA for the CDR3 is TGCAGCGAGGGGGCACCCTCCTACGAGCAGTACTTC. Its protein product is CSEGAPSYEQYF.

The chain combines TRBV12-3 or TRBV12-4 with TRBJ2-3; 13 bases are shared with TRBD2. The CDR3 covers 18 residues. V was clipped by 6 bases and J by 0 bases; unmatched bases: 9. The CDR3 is CASRGTSGARKSTDTQYF. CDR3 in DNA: TGTGCCAGCAGGGGGACTAGCGGGGCCCGGAAAAGCACAGATACGCAGTATTTT.

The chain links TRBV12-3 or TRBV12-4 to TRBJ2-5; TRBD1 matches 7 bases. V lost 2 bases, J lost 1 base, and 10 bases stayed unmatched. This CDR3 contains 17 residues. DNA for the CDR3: TGTGCCAGCAGTTTATTCACAGGGGTTAAGGCCCAAGAGACCCAGTACTTC. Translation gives CASSLFTGVKAQETQYF.

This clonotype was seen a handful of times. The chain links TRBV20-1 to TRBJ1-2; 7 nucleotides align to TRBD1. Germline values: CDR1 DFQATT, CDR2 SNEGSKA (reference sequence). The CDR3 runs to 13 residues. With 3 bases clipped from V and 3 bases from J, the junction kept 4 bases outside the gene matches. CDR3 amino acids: CSARAGTDYGYTF. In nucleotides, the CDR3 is TGCAGTGCTAGGGCCGGGACAGACTATGGCTACACCTTC.

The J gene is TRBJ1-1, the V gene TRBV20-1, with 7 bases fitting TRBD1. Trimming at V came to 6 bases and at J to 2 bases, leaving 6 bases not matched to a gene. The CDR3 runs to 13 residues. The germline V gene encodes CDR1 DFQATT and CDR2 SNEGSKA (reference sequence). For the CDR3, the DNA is TGCAGTGCCAAAGGGGGCCTCAACACTGAAGCTTTCTTT. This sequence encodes CSAKGGLNTEAFF.

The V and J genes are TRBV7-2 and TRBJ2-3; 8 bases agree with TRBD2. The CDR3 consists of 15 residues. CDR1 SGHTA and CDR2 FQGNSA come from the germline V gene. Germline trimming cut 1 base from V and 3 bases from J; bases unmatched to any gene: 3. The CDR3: CASSLGSGRTDTQYF. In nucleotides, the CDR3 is TGTGCCAGCAGCTTAGGGAGCGGGAGAACAGATACGCAGTATTTT.

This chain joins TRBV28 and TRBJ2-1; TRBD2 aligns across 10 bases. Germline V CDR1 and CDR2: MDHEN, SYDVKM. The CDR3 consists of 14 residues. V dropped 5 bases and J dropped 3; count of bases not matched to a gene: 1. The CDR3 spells CASSSGGGYNEQFF. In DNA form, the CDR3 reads TGTGCCAGCAGTAGCGGGGGGGGCTACAATGAGCAGTTCTTC.

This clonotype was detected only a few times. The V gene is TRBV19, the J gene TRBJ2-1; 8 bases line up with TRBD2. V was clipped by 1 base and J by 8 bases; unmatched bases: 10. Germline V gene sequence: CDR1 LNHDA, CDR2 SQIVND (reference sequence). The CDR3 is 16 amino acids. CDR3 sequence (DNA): TGTGCCAGTAGTATAGGTGGTCGGGGACTAGTCGATGAGCAGTTCTTC. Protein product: CASSIGGRGLVDEQFF.

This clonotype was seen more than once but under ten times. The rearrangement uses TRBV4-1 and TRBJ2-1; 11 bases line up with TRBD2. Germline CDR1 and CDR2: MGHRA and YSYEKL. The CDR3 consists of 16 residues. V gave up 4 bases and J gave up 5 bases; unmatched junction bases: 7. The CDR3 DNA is TGCGCCAGCAGCCCGACTAGCGGGGCATTGAACAATGAGCAGTTCTTC. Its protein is CASSPTSGALNNEQFF.